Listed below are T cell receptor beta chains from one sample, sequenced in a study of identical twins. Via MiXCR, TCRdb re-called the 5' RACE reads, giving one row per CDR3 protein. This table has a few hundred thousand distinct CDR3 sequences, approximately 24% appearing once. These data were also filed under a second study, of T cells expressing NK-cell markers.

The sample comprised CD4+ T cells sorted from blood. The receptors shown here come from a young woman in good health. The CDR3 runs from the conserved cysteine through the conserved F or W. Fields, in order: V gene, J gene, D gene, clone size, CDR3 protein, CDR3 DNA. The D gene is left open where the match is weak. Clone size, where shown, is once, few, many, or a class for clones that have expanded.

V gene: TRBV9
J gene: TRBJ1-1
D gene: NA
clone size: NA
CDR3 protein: CASSVGGQMNTEAFF
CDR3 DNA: TGTGCCAGCAGCGTAGGGGGGCAAATGAACACTGAAGCTTTCTTT

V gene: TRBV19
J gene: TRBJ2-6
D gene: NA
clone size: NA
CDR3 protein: CASSMSGSGANVLTF
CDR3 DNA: TGTGCCAGTAGTATGTCTGGGTCTGGGGCCAACGTCCTGACTTTC

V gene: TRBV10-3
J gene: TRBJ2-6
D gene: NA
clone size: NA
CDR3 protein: CAITGGPVHSGANVLTF
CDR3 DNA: TGTGCCATCACCGGGGGGCCCGTTCACTCTGGGGCCAACGTCCTGACTTTC

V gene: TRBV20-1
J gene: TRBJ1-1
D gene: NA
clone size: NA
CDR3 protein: CSARDYSRVIAFF
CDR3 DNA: TGCAGTGCTAGAGATTACTCGAGGGTGATAGCTTTCTTT

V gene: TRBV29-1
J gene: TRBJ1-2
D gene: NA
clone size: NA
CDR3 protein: CSVGDLYGYTF
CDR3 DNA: TGCAGCGTTGGGGACCTATATGGCTACACCTTC

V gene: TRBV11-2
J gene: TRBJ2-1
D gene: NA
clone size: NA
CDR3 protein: CASSRVSNEQFF
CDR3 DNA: TGTGCCAGCAGCCGGGTGAGCAATGAGCAGTTCTTC

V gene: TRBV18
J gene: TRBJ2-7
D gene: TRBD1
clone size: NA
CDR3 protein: CASSPIFPGTGGADGQYF
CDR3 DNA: TGTGCCAGCTCACCCATCTTCCCCGGGACAGGGGGCGCGGACGGGCAGTACTTC

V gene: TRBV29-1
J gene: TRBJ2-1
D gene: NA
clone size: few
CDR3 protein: CSVGTPSYNEQFF
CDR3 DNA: TGCAGCGTCGGGACACCTTCCTACAATGAGCAGTTCTTC

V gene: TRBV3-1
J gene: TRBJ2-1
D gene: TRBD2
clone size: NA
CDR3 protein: CASRTSGVYEQFF
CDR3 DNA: TGTGCCAGCCGGACTAGCGGGGTATATGAGCAGTTCTTC

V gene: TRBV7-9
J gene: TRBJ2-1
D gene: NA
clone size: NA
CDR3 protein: CASSVHEMSGQFF
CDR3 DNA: TGTGCCAGCAGCGTACACGAGATGTCTGGGCAGTTCTTC

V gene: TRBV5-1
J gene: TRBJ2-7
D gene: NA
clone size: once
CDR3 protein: CASSLAVAGPHEQYF
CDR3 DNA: TGCGCCAGCAGCTTGGCCGTCGCAGGGCCCCACGAGCAGTACTTC

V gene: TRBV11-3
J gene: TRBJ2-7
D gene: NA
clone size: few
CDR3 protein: CASSLGGSPYEQYF
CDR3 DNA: TGTGCCAGCAGCTTAGGGGGGTCCCCCTACGAGCAGTACTTC

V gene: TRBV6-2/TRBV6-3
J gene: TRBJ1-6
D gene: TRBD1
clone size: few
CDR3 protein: CASIDRGRSPLHF
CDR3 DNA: TGTGCCAGCATTGACAGGGGGCGTTCACCCCTCCACTTT

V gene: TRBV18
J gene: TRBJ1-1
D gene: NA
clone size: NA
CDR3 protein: CASSPFTGNTEAFF
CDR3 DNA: TGTGCCAGCTCACCCTTCACAGGGAACACTGAAGCTTTCTTT

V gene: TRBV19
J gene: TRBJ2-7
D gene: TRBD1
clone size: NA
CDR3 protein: CASSIKRQGLYEQYF
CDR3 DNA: TGTGCCAGTAGTATAAAACGACAGGGGCTTTACGAGCAGTACTTC